This is a list of T cell receptor beta chains from one sample in a study of glioma-infiltrating T cells. TCRdb reprocessed the multiplex PCR reads with MiXCR, giving one entry per CDR3 protein. Among more than 300,000 distinct CDR3 sequences listed, roughly 41% were seen once. Sequenced material: glioma tissue, nonneoplastic brain tissue, or PBMCs (not recorded which). Receptor source: a human donor with low-grade glioma or glioblastoma, undergoing nonglioma brain surgery, or in good health (not recorded which). Each CDR3 is given with its conserved first and last residue. A D gene is named only where the DNA matches it firmly. Clone size is given for some rows only: seen once, a few or many times, or a class if the clone is expanded.

J gene: TRBJ2-6
clone size: few
V gene: TRBV7-2
D gene: -
CDR3 protein: CASSLVVVPLGVLTF
CDR3 DNA: TGTGCCAGCAGCTTAGTCGTGGTTCCTCTCGGTGTCCTGACTTTC

J gene: TRBJ2-2
clone size: -
V gene: TRBV2
D gene: TRBD2
CDR3 protein: CASSVPGGRTGELFF
CDR3 DNA: TGTGCCAGCAGTGTTCCGGGCGGGAGGACCGGGGAGCTGTTTTTT

J gene: TRBJ2-2
clone size: many
V gene: TRBV6-1
D gene: -
CDR3 protein: CARGNTGELFF
CDR3 DNA: TGTGCCAGGGGTAACACCGGGGAGCTGTTTTTT

J gene: TRBJ1-1
clone size: -
V gene: TRBV12-3/TRBV12-4
D gene: TRBD1
CDR3 protein: CAGSTTGVGVTEAFF
CDR3 DNA: TGTGCCGGCAGTACAACAGGGGTGGGTGTCACTGAAGCTTTCTTT

J gene: TRBJ2-1
clone size: -
V gene: TRBV7-9
D gene: TRBD2
CDR3 protein: CASSSPGLAGAYNEQFF
CDR3 DNA: TGTGCCAGCAGCTCCCCGGGACTAGCGGGAGCCTACAATGAGCAGTTCTTC

J gene: TRBJ2-3
clone size: many
V gene: TRBV15
D gene: -
CDR3 protein: CATSRPLGGTDTQYF
CDR3 DNA: TGTGCCACCAGCAGGCCTTTGGGGGGCACAGATACGCAGTATTTT

J gene: TRBJ1-1
clone size: -
V gene: TRBV7-2
D gene: TRBD1
CDR3 protein: CASSPGQGFPAAFF
CDR3 DNA: TGTGCCAGCAGCCCCGGACAGGGGTTCCCCGCGGCTTTCTTT

J gene: TRBJ2-5
clone size: -
V gene: TRBV15
D gene: TRBD1
CDR3 protein: CATSGPPGQGKETQYF
CDR3 DNA: TGTGCCACCAGCGGACCGCCGGGACAGGGGAAAGAGACCCAGTACTTC

J gene: TRBJ2-7
clone size: few
V gene: TRBV4-3
D gene: -
CDR3 protein: CASSQGGTEDEQYF
CDR3 DNA: TGCGCCAGCAGCCAAGGGGGGACGGAAGACGAGCAGTACTTC

J gene: TRBJ2-7
clone size: few
V gene: TRBV6-2/TRBV6-3
D gene: -
CDR3 protein: CASKERVSDEQYF
CDR3 DNA: TGTGCCAGCAAAGAAAGAGTTAGCGACGAGCAGTACTTC

J gene: TRBJ2-1
clone size: -
V gene: TRBV4-1
D gene: TRBD2
CDR3 protein: CASNSLREALNEQFF
CDR3 DNA: TGCGCCAGCAATTCCCTACGGGAGGCCCTCAATGAGCAGTTCTTC

J gene: TRBJ2-1
clone size: many
V gene: TRBV4-1
D gene: TRBD2
CDR3 protein: CASSQDASSGYNEQFF
CDR3 DNA: TGCGCCAGCAGCCAAGATGCGTCTAGCGGCTACAATGAGCAGTTCTTC

J gene: TRBJ2-1
clone size: many
V gene: TRBV27
D gene: -
CDR3 protein: CASSLGGFVVNEQFF
CDR3 DNA: TGTGCCAGCAGTTTGGGCGGTTTCGTCGTCAATGAGCAGTTCTTC

J gene: TRBJ2-3
clone size: -
V gene: TRBV20-1
D gene: TRBD2
CDR3 protein: CSARGLAGAGRWKDTQYF
CDR3 DNA: TGCAGTGCCAGGGGACTAGCGGGAGCAGGTAGGTGGAAAGATACGCAGTATTTT

J gene: TRBJ2-1
clone size: many
V gene: TRBV28
D gene: -
CDR3 protein: CASYHEGAYNEQFF
CDR3 DNA: TGTGCCAGCTACCACGAAGGAGCCTACAATGAGCAGTTCTTC

J gene: TRBJ2-7
clone size: -
V gene: TRBV15
D gene: TRBD2
CDR3 protein: CATHPGLAGRSFYEQYF
CDR3 DNA: TGTGCCACTCACCCGGGACTAGCGGGAAGAAGCTTCTACGAGCAGTACTTC

J gene: TRBJ1-1
clone size: few
V gene: TRBV7-2
D gene: -
CDR3 protein: CASSSPIRYTEAFF
CDR3 DNA: TGTGCCAGCAGCTCGCCGATTCGTTACACTGAAGCTTTCTTT

J gene: TRBJ2-1
clone size: -
V gene: TRBV6-1
D gene: TRBD2
CDR3 protein: CASSSGLAGPGEQFF
CDR3 DNA: TGTGCCAGCTCATCGGGACTAGCGGGACCCGGGGAGCAGTTCTTC

J gene: TRBJ2-1
clone size: once
V gene: TRBV19
D gene: -
CDR3 protein: CASSIQGGSYNEQFF
CDR3 DNA: TGTGCCAGTAGTATTCAGGGGGGCTCCTACAATGAGCAGTTCTTC

J gene: TRBJ2-3
clone size: -
V gene: TRBV5-1
D gene: -
CDR3 protein: CASSLVQGLTDTQYF
CDR3 DNA: TGCGCCAGCAGCTTGGTACAGGGTCTCACAGATACGCAGTATTTT

J gene: TRBJ2-7
clone size: -
V gene: TRBV16
D gene: -
CDR3 protein: CASSHRPGTSAYEQYF
CDR3 DNA: TGTGCCAGCAGCCACCGACCCGGGACATCCGCCTACGAGCAGTACTTC

J gene: TRBJ1-2
clone size: -
V gene: TRBV28
D gene: TRBD1
CDR3 protein: CAGLQGNYGHTF
CDR3 DNA: TGTGCCGGACTACAGGGGAACTATGGCCACACCTTC

J gene: TRBJ2-3
clone size: -
V gene: TRBV10-3
D gene: -
CDR3 protein: CAISGGGSSTDTQYF
CDR3 DNA: TGTGCCATCAGTGGGGGAGGTAGTAGCACAGATACGCAGTATTTT

J gene: TRBJ2-1
clone size: many
V gene: TRBV15
D gene: TRBD1
CDR3 protein: CATSTRTGFNEQFF
CDR3 DNA: TGTGCCACCAGCACCCGGACAGGGTTCAATGAGCAGTTCTTC

J gene: TRBJ2-7
clone size: many
V gene: TRBV6-1
D gene: TRBD2
CDR3 protein: CASTLTSGRHEQYF
CDR3 DNA: TGTGCCAGCACTTTGACTAGCGGGAGGCACGAGCAGTACTTC

J gene: TRBJ2-5
clone size: -
V gene: TRBV25-1
D gene: -
CDR3 protein: CASSEFSDQETLYF
CDR3 DNA: TGTGCCAGCAGTGAATTTTCGGACCAAGAGACCCTGTACTTC

J gene: TRBJ2-1
clone size: -
V gene: TRBV7-9
D gene: -
CDR3 protein: CASRLGGVGNEQFF
CDR3 DNA: TGTGCCAGCAGATTAGGGGGAGTCGGGAATGAGCAGTTCTTC

J gene: TRBJ2-5
clone size: many
V gene: TRBV28
D gene: TRBD2
CDR3 protein: CASSSTGTSGGETQYF
CDR3 DNA: TGTGCCAGCAGTTCCACCGGGACTAGCGGTGGAGAGACCCAGTACTTC

J gene: TRBJ2-3
clone size: -
V gene: TRBV12-3/TRBV12-4
D gene: -
CDR3 protein: CASSQGLGEDTQYF
CDR3 DNA: TGTGCCAGCAGTCAGGGATTGGGGGAAGATACGCAGTATTTT

J gene: TRBJ2-7
clone size: few
V gene: TRBV28
D gene: TRBD2
CDR3 protein: CASSLASGGVTYEQYF
CDR3 DNA: TGTGCCAGCAGTTTGGCTAGCGGGGGAGTTACCTACGAGCAGTACTTC

J gene: TRBJ2-7
clone size: -
V gene: TRBV7-9
D gene: -
CDR3 protein: CASSWGSLYEQYF
CDR3 DNA: TGTGCCAGCTCTTGGGGTTCGCTCTACGAGCAGTACTTC

J gene: TRBJ2-1
clone size: many
V gene: TRBV27
D gene: TRBD2
CDR3 protein: CAISKGVAGSYNEQFF
CDR3 DNA: TGTGCCATCTCGAAAGGAGTAGCGGGATCTTACAATGAGCAGTTCTTC

J gene: TRBJ2-7
clone size: many
V gene: TRBV27
D gene: -
CDR3 protein: CASSVGGLDYEQYF
CDR3 DNA: TGTGCCAGCAGTGTGGGAGGATTAGACTACGAGCAGTACTTC

J gene: TRBJ2-4
clone size: -
V gene: TRBV6-1
D gene: TRBD1
CDR3 protein: CASPGQENIQYF
CDR3 DNA: TGTGCCAGTCCGGGACAGGAAAACATTCAGTACTTC

J gene: TRBJ2-7
clone size: -
V gene: TRBV7-2
D gene: -
CDR3 protein: CASSLIGGLNYEQYF
CDR3 DNA: TGCGCCAGCAGCCTTATAGGGGGACTGAACTACGAGCAGTACTTC

J gene: TRBJ2-3
clone size: -
V gene: TRBV29-1
D gene: -
CDR3 protein: CSVSSSATDTQYF
CDR3 DNA: TGCAGCGTTAGTTCGTCGGCGACAGATACGCAGTATTTT

J gene: TRBJ2-7
clone size: few
V gene: TRBV11-2
D gene: -
CDR3 protein: CASSPIQGPAHEQYF
CDR3 DNA: TGTGCCAGCAGCCCAATACAGGGACCAGCCCACGAGCAGTACTTC

J gene: TRBJ2-7
clone size: -
V gene: TRBV28
D gene: -
CDR3 protein: CASSLGRSSYEQYF
CDR3 DNA: TGTGCCAGCAGTTTGGGAAGAAGCTCCTACGAGCAGTACTTC

J gene: TRBJ1-2
clone size: few
V gene: TRBV10-3
D gene: -
CDR3 protein: CAISEYAGSYGYTF
CDR3 DNA: TGTGCCATCAGTGAGTACGCAGGGAGCTATGGCTACACCTTC

J gene: TRBJ2-1
clone size: -
V gene: TRBV10-3
D gene: TRBD2
CDR3 protein: CAISPGTSGYREQFF
CDR3 DNA: TGTGCCATCAGCCCAGGGACTAGCGGGTACCGTGAGCAGTTCTTC